The T cell receptor (beta chain) described here comes from a study of blood T cell repertoires in COVID-19. Study-level background: Both acute and convalescent COVID-19 samples were obtained from the United States, Italy and Spain. T cells, B-cell-depleted T cells, or PBMCs provided the cDNA or gDNA that served as material.

Authors' processing steps: Using reference gene primer amplification, nucleated cell counts were estimated. Only in-frame clones appear in the TCRdb table, and some are missing; sequencing was by immunoSEQ multiplex PCR. D and trimming come from the DNA, and the V and J calls and clone size come from that table. This sample yields about 99,000 clones, of which approximately 85% are seen a single time; 4% to 5.5% belongs to the top ten. The TCR originated in a man in his sixties with acute or convalescent COVID-19. Sequenced sample: peripheral blood.

The CDR3 DNA reads TGTGCCAGCAGCGTAGATTCTAGGGGAGGGGCCGGGGAGCTGTTTTTT. It translates to CASSVDSRGGAGELFF. The rearrangement joins TRBV9 to TRBJ2-2, with 7 nucleotides matching TRBD2. V dropped 0 bases and J dropped 6; count of bases not matched to a gene: 8. The germline CDR1 and CDR2 sequences are SGDLS and YYNGEE. The CDR3 is made up of 16 amino acids.